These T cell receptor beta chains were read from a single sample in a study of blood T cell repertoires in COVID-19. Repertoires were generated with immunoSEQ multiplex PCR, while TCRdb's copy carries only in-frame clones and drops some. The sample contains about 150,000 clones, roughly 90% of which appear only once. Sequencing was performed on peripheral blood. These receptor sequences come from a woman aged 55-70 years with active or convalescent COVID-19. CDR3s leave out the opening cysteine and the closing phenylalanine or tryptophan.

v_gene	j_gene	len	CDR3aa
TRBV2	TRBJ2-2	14	ASSAPVTGDTGELF
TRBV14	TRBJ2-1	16	ASSQESLGGGPLGVQF
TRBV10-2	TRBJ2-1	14	ASSEGLAPGYNEQF
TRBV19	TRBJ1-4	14	ASRVSGRGANEKLF
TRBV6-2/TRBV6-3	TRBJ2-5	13	ASSGLTAQQETQY
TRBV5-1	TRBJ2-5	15	ASSPLAGGLGGETQY
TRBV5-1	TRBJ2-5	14	ASSFTSGGHQETQY
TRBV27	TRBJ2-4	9	ASRRDGPWY
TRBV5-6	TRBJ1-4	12	ASSPGQGIEKLF
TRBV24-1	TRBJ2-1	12	ATSGTGAYNEQF
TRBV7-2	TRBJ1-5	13	ASSLQVYSNQPQH
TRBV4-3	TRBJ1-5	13	ASSQDFGGNQPQH
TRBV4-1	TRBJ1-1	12	ASSTQGVWAEAF
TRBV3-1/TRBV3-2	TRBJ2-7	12	ASSPIQGSYEQY
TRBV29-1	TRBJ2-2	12	SAAAGPNTGELF
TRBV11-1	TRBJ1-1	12	ASSRRQGSTEAF
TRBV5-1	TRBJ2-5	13	ASSLGTSGVETQY
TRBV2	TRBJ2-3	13	ASSWTGPSTDTQY
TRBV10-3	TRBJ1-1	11	AKRQAANTEAF
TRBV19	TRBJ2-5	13	ASSMRRGTRETQY
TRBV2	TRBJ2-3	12	ASPTSGYTDTQY
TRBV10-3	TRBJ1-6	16	AISEPRQGAAYNSPLH
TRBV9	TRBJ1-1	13	ASSPRGSPNTEAF
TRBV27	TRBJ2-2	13	TSSLSRVGGGELF
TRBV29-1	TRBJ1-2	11	SVELLRAAGYT
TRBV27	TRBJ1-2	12	ASGIGGANYGYT
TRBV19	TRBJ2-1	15	ASSPDYSGSSYNEQF
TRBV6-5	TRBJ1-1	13	ASSPQGARNTEAF
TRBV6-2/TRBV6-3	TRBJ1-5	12	ASSYNAGGQPQH
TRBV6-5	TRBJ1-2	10	ASTVSDYGYT
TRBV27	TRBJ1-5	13	ASKKGQYSNQPQH
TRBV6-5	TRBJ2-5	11	ASSRDSRETQY
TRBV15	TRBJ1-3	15	ATSRTSRPDSGNTIY
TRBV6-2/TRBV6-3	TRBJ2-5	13	ASSFYASGQETQY
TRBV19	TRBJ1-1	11	ASRGTGGTEAF
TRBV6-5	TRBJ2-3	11	ASSYAPPGGQY
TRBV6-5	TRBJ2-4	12	ASRAGGRKNIQY
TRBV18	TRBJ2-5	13	ASSPPWGGEETQY
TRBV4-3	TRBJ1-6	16	ASSQEYGTGSDNSPLH
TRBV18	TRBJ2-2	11	ASSETGTGELF
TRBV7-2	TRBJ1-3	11	ASSSYSGNTIY